This T cell receptor (beta chain) derives from a study of identical twins. The CDR3 contains 14 residues. V lost 3 bases and J lost 0, with 9 bases in between. TCRdb redid the calling of the 5' RACE reads with MiXCR, one entry per CDR3 protein. The repertoire has some 790,000 distinct CDR3 sequences, roughly 20% of them found once; the top ten carry roughly 13%. Study-level findings and limits: Excess sharing by twins proved weaker in beta out-of-frame sequences. Zero-insertion analyses might be partly confounded by invariant T cells like MAIT and iNKT.

On this clonotype itself: The antigen is undetermined.

This same sample was also taken into another study, of T cells expressing NK-cell markers. That paper notes: Of CD8+ T cells, about 1.0-8% belonged to dominant NKG2C+ clonotypes in roughly 6 donors. The study found these clonotypes also leading the CD3+CD56-NKG2C+ fraction in a few donors.

The source of this sequence is a young woman in good health. The chain has TRBV12-3 or TRBV12-4 and TRBJ2-7; D call uncertain. Sample: PBMCs. CDR3 sequence reads: CASSFGSISYEQYF. CDR3 nucleotides: TGTGCCAGCAGTTTTGGCAGCATCTCCTACGAGCAGTACTTC.